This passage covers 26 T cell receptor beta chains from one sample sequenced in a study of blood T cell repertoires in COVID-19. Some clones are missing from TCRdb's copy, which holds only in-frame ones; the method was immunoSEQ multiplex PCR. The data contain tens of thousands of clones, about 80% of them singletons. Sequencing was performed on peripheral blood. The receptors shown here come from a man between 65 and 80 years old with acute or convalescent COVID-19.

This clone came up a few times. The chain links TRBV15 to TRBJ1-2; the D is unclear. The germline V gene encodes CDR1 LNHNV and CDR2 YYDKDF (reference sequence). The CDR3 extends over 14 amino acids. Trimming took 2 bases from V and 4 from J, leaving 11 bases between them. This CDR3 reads CATSRPRPGYGYTF. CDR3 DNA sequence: TGTGCCACCAGCAGACCCCGACCGGGCTATGGCTACACCTTC.

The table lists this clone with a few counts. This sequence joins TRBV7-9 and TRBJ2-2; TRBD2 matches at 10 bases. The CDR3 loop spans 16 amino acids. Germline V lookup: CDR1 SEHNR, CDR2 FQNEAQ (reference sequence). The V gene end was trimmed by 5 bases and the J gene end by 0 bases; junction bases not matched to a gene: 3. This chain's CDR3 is CASSQGLATNTGELFF. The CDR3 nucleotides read TGTGCCAGCAGCCAGGGACTAGCGACGAACACCGGGGAGCTGTTTTTT. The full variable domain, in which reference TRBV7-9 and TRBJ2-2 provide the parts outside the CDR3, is DTGVSQNPRHKITKRGQNVTFRCDPISEHNRLYWYRQTLGQGPEFLTYFQNEAQLEKSRLLSDRFSAERPKGSFSTLEIQRTEQGDSAMYLCASSQGLATNTGELFFGEGSRLTVL.

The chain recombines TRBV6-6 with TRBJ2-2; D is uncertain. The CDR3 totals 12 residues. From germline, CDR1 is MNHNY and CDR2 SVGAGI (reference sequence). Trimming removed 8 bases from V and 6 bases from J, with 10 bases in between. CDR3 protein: CASQIAAGELFF. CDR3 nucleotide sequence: TGTGCCAGCCAGATTGCGGCCGGGGAGCTGTTTTTT.

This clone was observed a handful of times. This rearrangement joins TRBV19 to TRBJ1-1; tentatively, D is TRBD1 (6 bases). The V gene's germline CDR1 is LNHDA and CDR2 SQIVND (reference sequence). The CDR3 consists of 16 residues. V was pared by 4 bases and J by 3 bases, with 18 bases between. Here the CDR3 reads CASSTPGHLGDTEAFF. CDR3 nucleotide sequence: TGTGCCAGTAGTACTCCGGGACACTTGGGGGACACTGAAGCTTTCTTT.

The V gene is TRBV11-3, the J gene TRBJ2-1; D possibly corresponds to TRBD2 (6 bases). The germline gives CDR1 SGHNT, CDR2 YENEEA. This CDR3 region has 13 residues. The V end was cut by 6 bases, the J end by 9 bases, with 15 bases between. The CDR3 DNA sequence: TGTGCCAGCAGTCCTAGCGCGAGATCTGAGCAGTTCTTC. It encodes CASSPSARSEQFF.

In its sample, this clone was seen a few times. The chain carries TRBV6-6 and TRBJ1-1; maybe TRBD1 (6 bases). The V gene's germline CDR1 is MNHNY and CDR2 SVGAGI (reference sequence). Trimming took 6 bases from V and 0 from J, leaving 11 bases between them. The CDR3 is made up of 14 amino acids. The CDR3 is CASSLGQLNTEAFF. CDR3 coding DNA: TGTGCCAGCAGCCTAGGACAGTTGAACACTGAAGCTTTCTTT.

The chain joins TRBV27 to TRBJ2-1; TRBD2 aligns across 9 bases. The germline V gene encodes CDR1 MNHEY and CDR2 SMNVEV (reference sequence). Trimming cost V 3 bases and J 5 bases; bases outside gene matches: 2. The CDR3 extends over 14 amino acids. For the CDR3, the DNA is TGTGCCAGCAGTTTTGGCGGGGGGGACAATGAGCAGTTCTTC. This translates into CASSFGGGDNEQFF.

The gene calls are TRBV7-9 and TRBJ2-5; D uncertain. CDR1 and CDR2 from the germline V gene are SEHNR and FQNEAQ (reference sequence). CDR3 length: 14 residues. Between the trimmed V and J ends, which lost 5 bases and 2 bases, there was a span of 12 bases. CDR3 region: CASSPWHAQETQYF. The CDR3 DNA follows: TGTGCCAGCAGCCCATGGCACGCTCAAGAGACCCAGTACTTC.

CDR3 DNA sequence: TGTGCCAGCAGGTTGAAGAACATGAACACTGAAGCTTTCTTT. This sequence encodes CASRLKNMNTEAFF. The chain has TRBV7-9 and TRBJ1-1; no definite D call. V was clipped by 6 bases and J by 0 bases, with 11 bases between them. The V gene's germline CDR1 is SEHNR and CDR2 FQNEAQ (reference sequence). The CDR3 is 14 residues long.

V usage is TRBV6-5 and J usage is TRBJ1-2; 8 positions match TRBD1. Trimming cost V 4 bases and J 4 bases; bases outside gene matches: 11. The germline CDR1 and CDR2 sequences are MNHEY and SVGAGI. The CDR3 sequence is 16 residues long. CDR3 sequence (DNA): TGTGCCAGCAGTTCCCCGGACAGGGACTTGGGCTATGGCTACACCTTC. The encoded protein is CASSSPDRDLGYGYTF.

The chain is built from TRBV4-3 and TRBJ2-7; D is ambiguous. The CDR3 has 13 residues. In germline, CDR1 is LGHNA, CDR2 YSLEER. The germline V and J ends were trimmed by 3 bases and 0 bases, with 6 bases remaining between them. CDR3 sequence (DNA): TGCGCCAGCAGCCAGGGCAACTCCTACGAGCAGTACTTC. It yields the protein CASSQGNSYEQYF.

CDR3 DNA: TGTGCCAGCAGTACCGGGACTAGCGGGAGCAACGATGAGCAGTTCTTC. As protein: CASSTGTSGSNDEQFF. V usage is TRBV28 and J usage is TRBJ2-1, with 14 nucleotides matching TRBD2. This CDR3 contains 16 residues. V was clipped by 5 bases and J by 8 bases; unmatched bases: 8. Germline values: CDR1 MDHEN, CDR2 SYDVKM.

The CDR3 sequence: CASSPPRGGRYKNIQYF. In nucleotides, the CDR3 is TGCGCCAGCAGCCCCCCCCGCGGGGGGCGGTACAAAAACATTCAGTACTTC. The chain recombines TRBV4-1 with TRBJ2-4; 8 bases fit TRBD2. The CDR3 extends over 17 amino acids. Germline V lookup: CDR1 MGHRA, CDR2 YSYEKL. The ends lost 4 bases at V and 3 bases at J; junction bases unmatched: 11.

The CDR3 sequence is CSAAGTTNEKLFF. The CDR3 nucleotides are TGCAGCGCCGCAGGTACAACTAATGAAAAACTGTTTTTT. J is TRBJ1-4 and V is TRBV29-1; no clear D gene. Germline CDR1 reads SQVTM; CDR2 reads ANQGSEA. CDR3 length equals 13 residues. V was pared by 7 bases and J by 0 bases, with 9 bases between.

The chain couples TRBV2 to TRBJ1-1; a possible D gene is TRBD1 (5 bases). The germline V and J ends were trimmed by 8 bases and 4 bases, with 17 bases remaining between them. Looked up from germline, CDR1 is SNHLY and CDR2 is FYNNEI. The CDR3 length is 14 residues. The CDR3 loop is CASLQGSGGTEAFF. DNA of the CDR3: TGTGCCAGCCTGCAAGGCTCGGGGGGCACTGAAGCTTTCTTT. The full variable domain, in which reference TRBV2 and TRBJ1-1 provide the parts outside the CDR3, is EPEVTQTPSHQVTQMGQEVILRCVPISNHLYFYWYRQILGQKVEFLVSFYNNEISEKSEIFDDQFSVERPDGSNFTLKIRSTKLEDSAMYFCASLQGSGGTEAFFGQGTRLTVV.

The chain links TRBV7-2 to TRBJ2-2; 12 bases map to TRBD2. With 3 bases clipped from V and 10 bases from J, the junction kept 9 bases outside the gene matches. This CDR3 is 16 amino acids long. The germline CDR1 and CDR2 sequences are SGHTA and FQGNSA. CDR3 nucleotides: TGTGCCAGCAGCTTGACTAGCGGGAGAGCGTCCGAGGAGCTGTTTTTT. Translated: CASSLTSGRASEELFF.

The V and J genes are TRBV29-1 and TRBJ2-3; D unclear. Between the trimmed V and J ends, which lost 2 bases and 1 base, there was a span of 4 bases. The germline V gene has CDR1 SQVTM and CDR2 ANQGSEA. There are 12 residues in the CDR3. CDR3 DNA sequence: TGCAGCGTTGAAACAGGCACAGATACGCAGTATTTT. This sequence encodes CSVETGTDTQYF.

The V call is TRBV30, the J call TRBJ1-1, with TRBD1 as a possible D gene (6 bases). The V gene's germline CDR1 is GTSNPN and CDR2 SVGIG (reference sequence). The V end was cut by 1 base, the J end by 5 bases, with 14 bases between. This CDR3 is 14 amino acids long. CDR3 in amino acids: CAWSATQGWTEAFF. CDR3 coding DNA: TGTGCCTGGAGTGCGACACAGGGTTGGACTGAAGCTTTCTTT.

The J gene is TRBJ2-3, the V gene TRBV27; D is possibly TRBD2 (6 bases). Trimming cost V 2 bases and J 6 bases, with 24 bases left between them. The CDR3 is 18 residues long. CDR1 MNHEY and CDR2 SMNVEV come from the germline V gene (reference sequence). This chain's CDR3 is CASSLITASSAQGDTQYF. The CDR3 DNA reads TGTGCCAGCAGTTTAATCACGGCGTCTAGCGCCCAAGGGGATACGCAGTATTTT.

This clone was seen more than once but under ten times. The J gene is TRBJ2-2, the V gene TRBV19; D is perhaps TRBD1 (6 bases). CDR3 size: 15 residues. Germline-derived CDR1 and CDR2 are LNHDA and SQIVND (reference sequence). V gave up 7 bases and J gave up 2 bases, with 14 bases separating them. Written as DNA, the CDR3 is TGTGCCAGTACGCCCAAACAGGGCAACACCGGGGAGCTGTTTTTT. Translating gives CASTPKQGNTGELFF. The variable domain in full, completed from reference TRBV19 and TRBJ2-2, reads DGGITQSPKYLFRKEGQNVTLSCEQNLNHDAMYWYRQDPGQGLRLIYYSQIVNDFQKGDIAEGYSVSREKKESFPLTVTSAQKNPTAFYLCASTPKQGNTGELFFGEGSRLTVL.

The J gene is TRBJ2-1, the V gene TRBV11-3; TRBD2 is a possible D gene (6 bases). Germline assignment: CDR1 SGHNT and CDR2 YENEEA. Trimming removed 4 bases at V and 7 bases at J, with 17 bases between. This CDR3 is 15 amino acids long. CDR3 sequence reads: CASSSTSSRGNEQFF. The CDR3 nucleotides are TGTGCCAGCAGCTCAACTAGCTCCAGAGGAAATGAGCAGTTCTTC. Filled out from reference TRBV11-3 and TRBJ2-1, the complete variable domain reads EAGVVQSPRYKIIEKKQPVAFWCNPISGHNTLYWYLQNLGQGPELLIRYENEEAVDDSQLPKDRFSAERLKGVDSTLKIQPAELGDSAVYLCASSSTSSRGNEQFFGPGTRLTVL.

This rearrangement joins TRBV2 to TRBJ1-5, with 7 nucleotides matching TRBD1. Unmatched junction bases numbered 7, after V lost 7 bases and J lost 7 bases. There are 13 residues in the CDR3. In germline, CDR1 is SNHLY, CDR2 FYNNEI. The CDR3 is CASTSTGVQPQHF. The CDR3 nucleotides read TGTGCCAGCACATCCACAGGGGTCCAGCCCCAGCATTTT.

The chain's CDR3 is CASSRTSGSQETQYF. DNA for the CDR3: TGTGCCAGCAGCAGGACTAGCGGGAGTCAAGAGACCCAGTACTTC. The rearrangement uses TRBV7-9 and TRBJ2-5; 13 nucleotides align to TRBD2. The germline V gene encodes CDR1 SEHNR and CDR2 FQNEAQ (reference sequence). There are 15 residues in the CDR3. V shed 5 bases and J 2 bases; nucleotides not matched to a gene: 2.

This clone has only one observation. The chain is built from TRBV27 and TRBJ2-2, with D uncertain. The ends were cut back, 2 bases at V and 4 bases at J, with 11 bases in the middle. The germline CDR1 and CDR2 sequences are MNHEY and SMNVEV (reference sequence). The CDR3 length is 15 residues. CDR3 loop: CASSLGASGTGELFF. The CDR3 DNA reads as TGTGCCAGCAGTTTAGGCGCGTCGGGCACCGGGGAGCTGTTTTTT.

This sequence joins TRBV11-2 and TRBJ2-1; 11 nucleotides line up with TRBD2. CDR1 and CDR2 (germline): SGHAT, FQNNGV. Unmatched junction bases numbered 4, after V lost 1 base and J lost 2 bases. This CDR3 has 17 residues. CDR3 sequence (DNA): TGTGCCAGCAGCTTAGGGAGTAGCGGGAGGGCCTACAATGAGCAGTTCTTC. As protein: CASSLGSSGRAYNEQFF. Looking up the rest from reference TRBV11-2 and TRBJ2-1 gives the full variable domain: EAGVAQSPRYKIIEKRQSVAFWCNPISGHATLYWYQQILGQGPKLLIQFQNNGVVDDSQLPKDRFSAERLKGVDSTLKIQPAKLEDSAVYLCASSLGSSGRAYNEQFFGPGTRLTVL.

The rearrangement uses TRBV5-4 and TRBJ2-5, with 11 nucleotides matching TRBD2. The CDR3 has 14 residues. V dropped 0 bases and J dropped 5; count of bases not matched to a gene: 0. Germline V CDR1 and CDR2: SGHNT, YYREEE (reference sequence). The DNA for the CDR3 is TGTGCCAGCAGCTTGGCTAGCGGGAGGGAGACCCAGTACTTC. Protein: CASSLASGRETQYF.